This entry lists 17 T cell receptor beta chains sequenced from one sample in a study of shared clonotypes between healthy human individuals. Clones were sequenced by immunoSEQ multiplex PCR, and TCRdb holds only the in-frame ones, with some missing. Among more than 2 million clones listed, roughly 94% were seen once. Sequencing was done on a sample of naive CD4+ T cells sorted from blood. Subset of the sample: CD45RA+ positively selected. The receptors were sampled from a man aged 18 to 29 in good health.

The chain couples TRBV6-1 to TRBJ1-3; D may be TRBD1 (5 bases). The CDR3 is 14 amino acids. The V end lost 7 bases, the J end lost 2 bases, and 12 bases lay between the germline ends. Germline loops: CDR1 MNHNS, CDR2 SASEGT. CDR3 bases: TGTGCCAGCATACGCGCGACAGCTGGAAACACCATATATTTT. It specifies CASIRATAGNTIYF.

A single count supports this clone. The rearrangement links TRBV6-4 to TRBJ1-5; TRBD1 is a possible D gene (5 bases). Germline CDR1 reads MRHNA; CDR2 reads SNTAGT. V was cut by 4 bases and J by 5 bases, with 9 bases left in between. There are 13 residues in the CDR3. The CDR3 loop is CASSASGDQPQHF. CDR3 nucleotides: TGTGCCAGCAGTGCTTCGGGGGATCAGCCCCAGCATTTT.

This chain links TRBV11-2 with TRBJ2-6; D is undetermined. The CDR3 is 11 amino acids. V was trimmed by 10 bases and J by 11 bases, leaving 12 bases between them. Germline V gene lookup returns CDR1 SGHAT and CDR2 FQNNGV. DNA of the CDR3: TGTGCCACCTCGTATCACGACGTCCTGACTTTC. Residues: CATSYHDVLTF. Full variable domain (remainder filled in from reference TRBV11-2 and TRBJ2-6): EAGVAQSPRYKIIEKRQSVAFWCNPISGHATLYWYQQILGQGPKLLIQFQNNGVVDDSQLPKDRFSAERLKGVDSTLKIQPAKLEDSAVYLCATSYHDVLTFGAGSRLTVL.

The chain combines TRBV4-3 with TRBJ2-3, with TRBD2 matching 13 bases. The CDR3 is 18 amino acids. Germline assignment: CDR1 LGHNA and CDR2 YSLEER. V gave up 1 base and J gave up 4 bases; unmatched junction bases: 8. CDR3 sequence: CASSQAGLAGAGSDTQYF. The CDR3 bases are TGCGCCAGCAGCCAAGCCGGACTAGCGGGGGCAGGATCAGATACGCAGTATTTT.

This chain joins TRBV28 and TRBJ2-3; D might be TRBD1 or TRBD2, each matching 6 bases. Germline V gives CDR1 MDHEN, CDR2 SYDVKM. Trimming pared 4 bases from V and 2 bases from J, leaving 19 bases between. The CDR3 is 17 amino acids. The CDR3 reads CASSSPRGLNITDTQYF. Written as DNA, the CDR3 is TGTGCCAGCAGTTCCCCCAGGGGACTGAATATCACAGATACGCAGTATTTT.

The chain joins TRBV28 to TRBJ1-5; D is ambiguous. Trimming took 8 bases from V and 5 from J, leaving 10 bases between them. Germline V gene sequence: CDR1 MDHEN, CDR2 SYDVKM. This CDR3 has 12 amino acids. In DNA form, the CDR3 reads TGTGCCAGCGGAATAATGTATCAGCCCCAGCATTTT. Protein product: CASGIMYQPQHF.

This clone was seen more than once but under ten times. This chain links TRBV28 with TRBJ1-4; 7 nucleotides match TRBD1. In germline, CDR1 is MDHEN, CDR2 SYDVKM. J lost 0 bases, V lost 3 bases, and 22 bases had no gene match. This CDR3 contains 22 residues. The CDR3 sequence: CASSFQFRFRTGARATNEKLFF. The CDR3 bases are TGTGCCAGCAGTTTTCAGTTCCGGTTTCGCACAGGGGCAAGAGCAACTAATGAAAAACTGTTTTTT.

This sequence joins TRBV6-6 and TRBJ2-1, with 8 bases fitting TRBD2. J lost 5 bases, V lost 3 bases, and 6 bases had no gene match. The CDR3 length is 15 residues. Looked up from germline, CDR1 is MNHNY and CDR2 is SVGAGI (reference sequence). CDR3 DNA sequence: TGTGCCAGCAGTTATCAGACTAGCGCCAACAATGAGCAGTTCTTC. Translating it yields CASSYQTSANNEQFF.

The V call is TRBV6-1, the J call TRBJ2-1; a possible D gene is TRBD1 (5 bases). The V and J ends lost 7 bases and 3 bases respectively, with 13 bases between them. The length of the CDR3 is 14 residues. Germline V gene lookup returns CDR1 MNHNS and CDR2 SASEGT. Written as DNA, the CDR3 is TGTGCCAGCAACCCCATAGGGGTCTACAATGAGCAGTTCTTC. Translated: CASNPIGVYNEQFF.

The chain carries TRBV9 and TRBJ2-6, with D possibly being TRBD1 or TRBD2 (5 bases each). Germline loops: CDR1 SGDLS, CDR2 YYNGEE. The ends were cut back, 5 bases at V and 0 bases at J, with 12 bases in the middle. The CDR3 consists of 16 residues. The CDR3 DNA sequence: TGTGCCAGCAGTCGAGGGGCTGTCTCTGGGGCCAACGTCCTGACTTTC. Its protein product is CASSRGAVSGANVLTF.

CDR3 sequence: CASSEAGNQHF. Here the CDR3 DNA reads TGTGCCAGCAGTGAAGCAGGGAATCAGCATTTT. This sequence joins TRBV6-1 and TRBJ1-5; no clear D gene. The germline V gene encodes CDR1 MNHNS and CDR2 SASEGT. The ends were cut back, 0 bases at V and 13 bases at J, with 7 bases in the middle. The CDR3 length is 11 residues.

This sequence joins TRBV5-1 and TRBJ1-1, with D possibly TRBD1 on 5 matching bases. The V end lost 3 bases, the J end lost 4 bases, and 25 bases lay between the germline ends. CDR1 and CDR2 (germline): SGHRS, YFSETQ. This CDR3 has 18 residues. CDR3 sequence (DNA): TGCGCCAGCAGCTCCGCCAGGGAGGGCGGCGGGGGTAGCACTGAAGCTTTCTTT. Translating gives CASSSAREGGGGSTEAFF.

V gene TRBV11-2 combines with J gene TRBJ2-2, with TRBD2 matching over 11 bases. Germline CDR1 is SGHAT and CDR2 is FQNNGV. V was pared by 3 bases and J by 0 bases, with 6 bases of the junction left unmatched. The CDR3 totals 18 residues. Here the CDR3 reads CASSFSRLAGTNTGELFF. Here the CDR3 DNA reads TGTGCCAGCAGCTTTAGCCGACTAGCGGGGACGAACACCGGGGAGCTGTTTTTT.

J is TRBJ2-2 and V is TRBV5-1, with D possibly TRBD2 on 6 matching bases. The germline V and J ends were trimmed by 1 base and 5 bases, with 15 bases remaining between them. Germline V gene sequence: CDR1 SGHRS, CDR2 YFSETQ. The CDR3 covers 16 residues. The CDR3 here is CASSLPAGGGTGELFF. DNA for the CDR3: TGCGCCAGCAGCTTGCCAGCGGGTGGTGGTACCGGGGAGCTGTTTTTT. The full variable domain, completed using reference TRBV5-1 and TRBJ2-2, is KAGVTQTPRYLIKTRGQQVTLSCSPISGHRSVSWYQQTPGQGLQFLFEYFSETQRNKGNFPGRFSGRQFSNSRSEMNVSTLELGDSALYLCASSLPAGGGTGELFFGEGSRLTVL.

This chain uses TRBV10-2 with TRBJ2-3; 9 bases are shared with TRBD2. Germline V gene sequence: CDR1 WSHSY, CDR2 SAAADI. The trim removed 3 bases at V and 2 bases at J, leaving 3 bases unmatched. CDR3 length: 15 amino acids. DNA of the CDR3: TGCGCCAGCAGTGATGGGACTAGCCCCACAGATACGCAGTATTTT. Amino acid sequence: CASSDGTSPTDTQYF.

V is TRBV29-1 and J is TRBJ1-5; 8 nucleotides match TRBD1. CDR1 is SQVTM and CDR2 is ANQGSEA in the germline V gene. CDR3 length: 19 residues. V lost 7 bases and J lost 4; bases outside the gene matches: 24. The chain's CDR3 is CSGSRSPKVDRAENQPQHF. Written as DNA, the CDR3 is TGCAGCGGGTCGCGAAGCCCGAAGGTGGACAGGGCGGAAAATCAGCCCCAGCATTTT.

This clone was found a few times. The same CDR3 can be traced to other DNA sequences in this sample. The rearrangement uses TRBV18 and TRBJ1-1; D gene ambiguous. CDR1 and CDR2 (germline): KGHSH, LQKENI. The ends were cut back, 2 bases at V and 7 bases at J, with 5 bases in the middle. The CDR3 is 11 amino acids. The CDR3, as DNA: TGTGCCAGCTCACCAGGGGTTGAAGCTTTCTTT. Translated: CASSPGVEAFF.